This is a list of T cell receptor beta chains from one sample in a study of T cell responses to AZD1222 COVID-19 vaccine. Assay used: immunoSEQ multiplex PCR; TCRdb lists only in-frame clones, some missing. Of 120,000 to 150,000 clones listed, just over 85% are singletons. The sample consisted of peripheral blood, taken 28 days after the second AZD1222 dose. The receptors derive from an adult who received the AZD1222 COVID-19 vaccine. Each CDR3 is given with its conserved first and last residue. Each record gives: D gene, CDR3 length, V gene, CDR3 protein. A D gene is named only where the DNA matches it firmly.

>NA|15|TRBV6-4
CASSESGSLNEKLFF
>TRBD1|13|TRBV30
CAWRGQGNYGYTF
>NA|13|TRBV5-1
CASSLEETGELFF
>TRBD1|16|TRBV10-3
CAISDPRGQLSHEQYF
>TRBD1|15|TRBV6-5
CASSPQGGPGNTIYF
>NA|12|TRBV29-1
CSVAGITGELFF
>NA|16|TRBV5-8
CASSFIFRWSLETQYF
>TRBD2|14|TRBV7-9
CASSWRESNNEQFF
>NA|15|TRBV9
CASSVVVSGANVLTF
>NA|16|TRBV18
CASSPYTGLSTDTQYF
>TRBD2|13|TRBV12-3/TRBV12-4
CASRQREAAEQYF
>TRBD2|14|TRBV9
CASGLEPNTGELFF
>NA|14|TRBV9
CASSVGDGSRGYTF
>NA|13|TRBV6-5
CASNRDFYNEQFF
>TRBD1|18|TRBV15
CATRRTGTGAGANEKLFF
>NA|13|TRBV7-9
CASSFSTGESQYF
>NA|13|TRBV19
CASSRPDLNGYTF
>NA|11|TRBV20-1
CSASVFLGYTF
>NA|13|TRBV7-2
CASSPTPEVSAFF
>NA|11|TRBV25-1
CASGLGGAQYF
>NA|13|TRBV3-1/TRBV3-2
CASSQEWAGGYTF
>NA|15|TRBV5-6
CASSLGWGANQPQHF
>NA|15|TRBV4-2
CASSQEGDPTGELFF
>NA|14|TRBV3-1/TRBV3-2
CASSRTGSTDTQYF
>TRBD1|16|TRBV2
CASTLGQGGLNEKLFF
>NA|14|TRBV19
CASSIMEGSYEQYF
>TRBD1|13|TRBV5-1
CASSWGTDTEAFF
>NA|13|TRBV19
CASSIKTDYEQYF
>TRBD1|18|TRBV15
CATSRHPGQGFSNQPQHF
>TRBD1|13|TRBV19
CASSMSTGSGYTF
>NA|12|TRBV30
CACRVTKETQYF
>NA|14|TRBV11-2
CASRTGTSTDTQYF
>NA|16|TRBV5-1
CASSLVQGVSGNTIYF
>TRBD2|16|TRBV5-8
CANTRGTSGYYNEQFF
>TRBD1|16|TRBV4-1
CASSQEMTGYNQPQHF
>NA|15|TRBV18
CASSQSRGGPDTQYF
>NA|15|TRBV28
CASSLLRGEDTEAFF
>TRBD2|13|TRBV29-1
CSVLAGSSYEQYF
>NA|14|TRBV7-8
CASSLAGQSYGYTF
>TRBD2|19|TRBV3-1/TRBV3-2
CASSQSPGLAGGRYNEQFF
>NA|15|TRBV30
CAWSAPIRWGKTLFF
>NA|13|TRBV29-1
CSVEGTTGNEQFF
>TRBD1|17|TRBV7-9
CASRPVRPGQSYNEQFF
>TRBD2|15|TRBV5-1
CASSLVGGSADTQYF
>NA|14|TRBV2
CASREVEGPGGYTF
>NA|15|TRBV15
CATSRTLADQETQYF
>NA|15|TRBV4-1
CASSQEGTGWGTQYF
>NA|13|TRBV21-1
CASSLGGGHEQYF
>TRBD1|11|TRBV30
CAWSVGPGGTF
>NA|15|TRBV3-1/TRBV3-2
CASSPGGGTNTEAFF
>NA|14|TRBV11-2
CASSPPMGTYEQYF
>NA|15|TRBV25-1
CASSESGTGNQPQHF
>NA|12|TRBV27
CASKGLNTEAFF
>NA|15|TRBV19
CASSPRGDSNQPQHF